These 32 T cell receptor beta chains were sequenced from one sample in a study of CD8+ T cells in alopecia areata. Sequencing templates came from extracted RNA that was reverse transcribed into cDNA. Profiled with immunoSEQ multiplex PCR; TCRdb holds only in-frame clones, not every one. The table includes roughly 140,000 clones, approximately 65% detected once. Sequences were obtained from CD8+ T cells sorted from blood. The receptors come from a human donor in good health.

The chain employs TRBV29-1 and TRBJ2-5, with D uncertain. CDR3 length equals 13 residues. Germline CDR1 is SQVTM and CDR2 is ANQGSEA. V lost 2 bases, J lost 3 bases, and 10 bases lay in between. CDR3 coding DNA: TGCAGCGTTGAACCTGGGGTAGAAGAGACCCAGTACTTC. Amino acids: CSVEPGVEETQYF.

The rearrangement joins TRBV5-6 to TRBJ2-1; D is uncertain. Germline CDR1 SGHDT, CDR2 YYEEEE. Trimming stripped 0 bases from V and 8 bases from J, with 6 bases between. The CDR3 spans 12 residues. DNA for the CDR3: TGTGCCAGCAGCTTGGTTGGGGATGAGCAGTTCTTC. This translates into CASSLVGDEQFF.

The chain links TRBV5-1 to TRBJ2-2, with D perhaps matching TRBD1 (6 bases). There are 13 residues in the CDR3. Germline V CDR1 and CDR2: SGHRS, YFSETQ. Trimming shortened V by 3 bases and J by 7 bases, and 10 bases separated the two germline ends. CDR3 nucleotides: TGCGCCAGCAGCTCAAGGGGGTTCGGGGAGCTGTTTTTT. It yields the protein CASSSRGFGELFF.

CDR3 in amino acids: CASSQNSENTEAFF. Written as DNA, the CDR3 is TGTGCCAGCAGCCAAAACAGCGAAAACACTGAAGCTTTCTTT. The chain combines TRBV4-2 with TRBJ1-1; D is unresolved. The CDR3 runs to 14 residues. Germline V gene data show CDR1 as LGHNA and CDR2 as YNFKEQ. Trimming stripped 2 bases from V and 2 bases from J, with 9 bases between.

This clone was counted between two and nine times. The chain employs TRBV15 and TRBJ1-5; tentative D call: TRBD1 (6 bases). Germline-derived CDR1 and CDR2 are LNHNV and YYDKDF (reference sequence). The CDR3 runs to 16 residues. Between the trimmed V and J ends, which lost 3 bases and 0 bases, there was a span of 12 bases. The CDR3 DNA sequence: TGTGCCACCAGCAGGGACCGGGACACTAGCAATCAGCCCCAGCATTTT. Its protein product is CATSRDRDTSNQPQHF.

This chain joins TRBV30 and TRBJ1-1; D not certain. The CDR3 length is 14 residues. Trimming shortened V by 5 bases and J by 1 base, and 14 bases separated the two germline ends. The V gene's germline CDR1 is GTSNPN and CDR2 SVGIG (reference sequence). The CDR3 sequence is CAWDGGRGNTEAFF. In nucleotides, the CDR3 is TGTGCCTGGGACGGAGGGAGAGGGAACACTGAAGCTTTCTTT.

The rearrangement links TRBV29-1 to TRBJ1-2; 7 bases are a match to TRBD1. The CDR3 spans 13 residues. V shed 6 bases, J shed 2 bases, and the junction held 6 bases outside the gene matches. The germline V gene has CDR1 SQVTM and CDR2 ANQGSEA. The CDR3 nucleotides are TGCAGCGTACACCAGGGGGGAAACTATGGCTACACCTTC. Protein: CSVHQGGNYGYTF.

The chain carries TRBV15 and TRBJ1-5; D perhaps matches TRBD1 (5 bases). The CDR3 is 16 residues long. Germline-derived CDR1 and CDR2 are LNHNV and YYDKDF (reference sequence). Deletions cut 2 bases from V and 4 bases from J, with 15 bases between. The CDR3 sequence: CATSRLRTRSNQPQHF. The CDR3 DNA is TGTGCCACCAGCAGACTTAGGACAAGGAGTAATCAGCCCCAGCATTTT.

This clone was seen a single time. This chain uses TRBV28 with TRBJ2-7; D not certain. V lost 3 bases and J lost 2, with 11 bases in between. The CDR3 runs to 14 residues. The V gene's germline CDR1 is MDHEN and CDR2 SYDVKM. The CDR3 DNA reads as TGTGCCAGCAGTTTGTTGGTCAGCACCTACGAGCAGTACTTC. Its protein is CASSLLVSTYEQYF. Filled out from reference TRBV28 and TRBJ2-7, the complete variable domain reads DVKVTQSSRYLVKRTGEKVFLECVQDMDHENMFWYRQDPGLGLRLIYFSYDVKMKEKGDIPEGYSVSREKKERFSLILESASTNQTSMYLCASSLLVSTYEQYFGPGTRLTVT.

The chain joins TRBV29-1 to TRBJ2-7; the D gene could be TRBD1 or TRBD2 (6 bases each). The CDR3 runs 17 residues. Germline lookup yields CDR1 SQVTM and CDR2 ANQGSEA. V shed 4 bases and J shed 0 bases, with 22 bases lying between them. This chain's CDR3 is CSVVGGRGDFHSYEQYF. The CDR3 DNA reads TGCAGCGTTGTGGGGGGAAGGGGGGACTTCCACTCCTACGAGCAGTACTTC.

CDR3 sequence reads: CASSYSPGFGELFF. CDR3 nucleotide sequence: TGTGCCAGCAGTTACTCACCGGGGTTCGGGGAGCTGTTTTTT. The chain combines TRBV6-5 with TRBJ2-2, with D tentatively TRBD2 (5 bases). Germline values: CDR1 MNHEY, CDR2 SVGAGI. V shed 0 bases and J shed 7 bases, with 9 bases lying between them. The CDR3 runs 14 residues.

The chain combines TRBV29-1 with TRBJ2-7, with D possibly called TRBD1 or TRBD2 (5 bases each). Germline V gene lookup returns CDR1 SQVTM and CDR2 ANQGSEA. The ends were cut back, 8 bases at V and 2 bases at J, with 16 bases in the middle. CDR3 length: 13 residues. The CDR3 DNA reads as TGCAGCCTCCCGGGACGGGTTCCCTACGAGCAGTACTTC. This translates into CSLPGRVPYEQYF.

This clone has just a few counts. The chain uses TRBV13 and TRBJ2-1; D tentatively reads TRBD1 or TRBD2 (5 bases each). The CDR3 contains 16 residues. Germline V CDR1 and CDR2: PRHDT, FYEKMQ (reference sequence). V was trimmed by 5 bases and J by 6 bases, leaving 20 bases between them. The CDR3 loop is CASSPTGASPGNEQFF. The CDR3 DNA follows: TGTGCCAGCAGCCCCACAGGCGCTAGCCCGGGCAATGAGCAGTTCTTC. The variable domain in full, completed from reference TRBV13 and TRBJ2-1, reads AAGVIQSPRHLIKEKRETATLKCYPIPRHDTVYWYQQGPGQDPQFLISFYEKMQSDKGSIPDRFSAQQFSDYHSELNMSSLELGDSALYFCASSPTGASPGNEQFFGPGTRLTVL.

The genes are TRBV29-1 and TRBJ1-2; D might be TRBD1 (6 bases). Trimming stripped 4 bases from V and 1 base from J, with 22 bases between. Germline V gene lookup returns CDR1 SQVTM and CDR2 ANQGSEA. The CDR3 totals 17 residues. The CDR3 coding sequence is TGCAGCGTTGTATGGGTTGATCCAGGACAGAATAACTATGGCTACACCTTC. Translated: CSVVWVDPGQNNYGYTF.

The J gene is TRBJ2-7, the V gene TRBV29-1; TRBD1 or TRBD2 may be the D gene (6 bases each). Germline lookup yields CDR1 SQVTM and CDR2 ANQGSEA. The CDR3 contains 14 residues. V was clipped by 7 bases and J by 2 bases, with 18 bases between them. In nucleotides, the CDR3 is TGCAGCGGGTTGGGGGGCGCATTTCCCTACGAGCAGTACTTC. Its translation: CSGLGGAFPYEQYF.

The sample holds a few counts of this clone. The CDR3 DNA is TGTGCCATCACCGGGACTAGCGGTGAGCAGTTCTTC. Protein sequence: CAITGTSGEQFF. This chain uses TRBV7-3 with TRBJ2-1, with TRBD2 matching 11 bases. V dropped 10 bases and J dropped 9; count of bases not matched to a gene: 5. This CDR3 comprises 12 residues. Germline V CDR1 and CDR2: SGHTA, FQGTGA.

There are a few counts of this clone. The chain is built from TRBV7-9 and TRBJ2-5; 10 bases align to TRBD2. The CDR3 loop spans 11 amino acids. CDR1 and CDR2 (germline): SEHNR, FQNEAQ (reference sequence). Losses at the gene ends were 5 bases for V and 9 bases for J; bases not matched to a gene: 0. CDR3 amino acids: CASSTSGAQYF. Here the CDR3 DNA reads TGTGCCAGCAGCACTAGCGGGGCCCAGTACTTC.

This clone was picked up one time. The J gene is TRBJ2-1, the V gene TRBV9; D is possibly TRBD1 (5 bases). V lost 0 bases and J lost 7, with 8 bases in between. The CDR3 extends over 13 amino acids. CDR1 SGDLS and CDR2 YYNGEE come from the germline V gene. CDR3 sequence reads: CASSVVDRNEQFF. The CDR3 nucleotides read TGTGCCAGCAGCGTAGTTGACAGAAATGAGCAGTTCTTC. Drawing the rest from reference TRBV9 and TRBJ2-1, the complete variable domain is DSGVTQTPKHLITATGQRVTLRCSPRSGDLSVYWYQQSLDQGLQFLIQYYNGEERAKGNILERFSAQQFPDLHSELNLSSLELGDSALYFCASSVVDRNEQFFGPGTRLTVL.

This clone was recorded once. This sequence joins TRBV4-1 and TRBJ2-5; 11 nucleotides agree with TRBD2. The CDR3 has 15 residues. V lost 2 bases and J lost 4; bases outside the gene matches: 3. Germline CDR1 MGHRA, CDR2 YSYEKL. CDR3 sequence reads: CASSQTSGSRETQYF. The CDR3 DNA sequence: TGCGCCAGCAGCCAAACTAGCGGGAGTAGAGAGACCCAGTACTTC.

The rearrangement uses TRBV2 and TRBJ1-1; D is uncertain. Germline V lookup: CDR1 SNHLY, CDR2 FYNNEI. V was pared by 10 bases and J by 4 bases, with 16 bases between. The CDR3 spans 13 residues. The CDR3 DNA is TGTGCCACCTTGATAATGGCAGGCACTGAAGCTTTCTTT. This translates into CATLIMAGTEAFF.

This clone appeared a few times. The V and J genes are TRBV19 and TRBJ1-5; weak D call: TRBD1 (6 bases). CDR3 size: 15 residues. V lost 3 bases and J lost 3, with 12 bases in between. Germline V CDR1 and CDR2: LNHDA, SQIVND (reference sequence). Here the CDR3 DNA reads TGTGCCAGTAGTATTGGGCAGGGGTTCAATCAGCCCCAGCATTTT. This translates into CASSIGQGFNQPQHF. Variable domain in full (rest from reference TRBV19 and TRBJ1-5): DGGITQSPKYLFRKEGQNVTLSCEQNLNHDAMYWYRQDPGQGLRLIYYSQIVNDFQKGDIAEGYSVSREKKESFPLTVTSAQKNPTAFYLCASSIGQGFNQPQHFGDGTRLSIL.

The chain combines TRBV13 with TRBJ2-1; 7 nucleotides agree with TRBD2. This CDR3 has 14 amino acids. The V segment lost 3 bases and the J segment 7 bases; nucleotides outside the gene matches: 6. From germline, CDR1 is PRHDT and CDR2 FYEKMQ (reference sequence). Written as DNA, the CDR3 is TGTGCCAGCAGCTTCGCGGGAGCGGGGAATGAGCAGTTCTTC. It specifies CASSFAGAGNEQFF.

The rearrangement uses TRBV5-1 and TRBJ1-2, with D possibly TRBD1 on 6 matching bases. The CDR3 has 14 amino acids. V was shortened by 0 bases and J by 5 bases, with 11 bases between the two germline ends. Germline values: CDR1 SGHRS, CDR2 YFSETQ. CDR3 region: CASSLGDIGYGYTF. Here the CDR3 DNA reads TGCGCCAGCAGCTTGGGGGACATCGGTTATGGCTACACCTTC.

This chain joins TRBV7-9 and TRBJ2-2; D call uncertain. Germline V gene lookup returns CDR1 SEHNR and CDR2 FQNEAQ (reference sequence). CDR3 length equals 14 residues. V lost 3 bases and J 3 bases, leaving 8 bases between the germline ends. The CDR3 DNA sequence: TGTGCCAGCAGCTTTCCCTCTTACACCGGGGAGCTGTTTTTT. Translated, it gives CASSFPSYTGELFF.

The rearrangement links TRBV14 to TRBJ2-1; D may match TRBD1 or TRBD2 (5 bases each). The CDR3 has 15 residues. Germline assignment: CDR1 SGHDN and CDR2 FVKESK. Deletions cut 3 bases from V and 6 bases from J, with 15 bases between. The CDR3 sequence: CASSQPRGSVNEQFF. In DNA form, the CDR3 reads TGTGCCAGCAGCCAGCCGAGGGGATCCGTCAATGAGCAGTTCTTC.

V gene TRBV4-1 combines with J gene TRBJ2-7; D might be TRBD2 (5 bases). The CDR3 loop spans 15 amino acids. Germline CDR1 MGHRA, CDR2 YSYEKL. Trimming shortened V by 0 bases and J by 2 bases, and 11 bases separated the two germline ends. The CDR3 DNA reads as TGCGCCAGCAGCCAAGATGAGGGTCCCCCCTACGAGCAGTACTTC. Translation: CASSQDEGPPYEQYF.

V and J are TRBV27 and TRBJ2-3, with D perhaps matching TRBD2 (5 bases). The CDR3 runs 15 residues. CDR1 is MNHEY and CDR2 is SMNVEV in the germline V gene (reference sequence). V lost 5 bases to trimming and J lost 6 bases, with 18 bases between them. As DNA, the CDR3 is TGTGCCAGCAGTCAGCGGACGGACGGCGCGGATACGCAGTATTTT. This translates into CASSQRTDGADTQYF.

V is TRBV6-5 and J is TRBJ2-1; 10 bases are a match to TRBD2. This CDR3 region has 16 residues. Germline CDR1 reads MNHEY; CDR2 reads SVGAGI. Losses at the gene ends were 2 bases for V and 10 bases for J; bases not matched to a gene: 11. The CDR3 DNA follows: TGTGCCAGCAGTTACCTCCCCCCTAGCGGGAGAGACGAGCAGTTCTTC. Amino acid sequence: CASSYLPPSGRDEQFF.

This clone was seen only a few times. This chain uses TRBV27 with TRBJ2-7; D is perhaps TRBD1 (5 bases). With 3 bases removed from V and 2 bases from J, the gap between germline ends came to 11 bases. Germline CDR1 and CDR2: MNHEY and SMNVEV (reference sequence). CDR3 length: 14 residues. The CDR3, as DNA: TGTGCCAGCAGTTTTGTCCAGGGTCCCTACGAGCAGTACTTC. It is translated as CASSFVQGPYEQYF.

The sample holds a few counts of this clone. Within the sample, other DNA sequences also encode this same CDR3. The gene calls are TRBV29-1 and TRBJ2-7; no clear D. Germline values: CDR1 SQVTM, CDR2 ANQGSEA. V lost 1 base and J lost 2, with 6 bases in between. The CDR3 is 12 amino acids. CDR3 DNA sequence: TGCAGCGTTGAAGTTGGAGCCTACGAGCAGTACTTC. It yields the protein CSVEVGAYEQYF.

Written as DNA, the CDR3 is TGTGCCAGCAGCTTCGGGGCTGTGGATACGCAGTATTTT. Its protein is CASSFGAVDTQYF. This sequence joins TRBV13 and TRBJ2-3; D is perhaps TRBD1 or TRBD2 (5 bases each). The CDR3 has 13 residues. The germline V and J ends were trimmed by 3 bases and 6 bases, with 10 bases remaining between them. CDR1 PRHDT and CDR2 FYEKMQ come from the germline V gene (reference sequence).

V gene TRBV29-1 combines with J gene TRBJ2-6; 8 nucleotides align to TRBD2. CDR3 length equals 16 residues. Germline V CDR1 and CDR2: SQVTM, ANQGSEA. Trimming removed 2 bases from V and 2 bases from J; junction bases left unmatched: 5. CDR3 DNA sequence: TGCAGCGTTGAATGGGCGGGAGGCCCTGGGGCCAACGTCCTGACTTTC. This gives the protein CSVEWAGGPGANVLTF.